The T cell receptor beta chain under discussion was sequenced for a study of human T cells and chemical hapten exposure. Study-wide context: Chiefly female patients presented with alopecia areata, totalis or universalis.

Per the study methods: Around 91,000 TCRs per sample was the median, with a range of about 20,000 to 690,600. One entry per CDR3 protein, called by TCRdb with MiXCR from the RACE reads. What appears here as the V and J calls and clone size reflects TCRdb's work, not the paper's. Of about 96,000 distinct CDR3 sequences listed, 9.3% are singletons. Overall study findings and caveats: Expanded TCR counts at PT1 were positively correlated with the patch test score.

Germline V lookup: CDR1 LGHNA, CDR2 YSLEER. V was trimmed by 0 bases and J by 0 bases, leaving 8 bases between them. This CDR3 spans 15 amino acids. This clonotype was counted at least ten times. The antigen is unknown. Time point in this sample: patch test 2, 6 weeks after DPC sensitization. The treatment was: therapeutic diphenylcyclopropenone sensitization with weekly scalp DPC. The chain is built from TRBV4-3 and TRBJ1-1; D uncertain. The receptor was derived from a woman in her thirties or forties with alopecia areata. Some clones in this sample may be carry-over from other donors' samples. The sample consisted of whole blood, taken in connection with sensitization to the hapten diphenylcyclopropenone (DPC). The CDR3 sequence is CASSQEAQMNTEAFF. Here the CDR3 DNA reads TGCGCCAGCAGCCAAGAAGCGCAGATGAACACTGAAGCTTTCTTT.